Listed here is a single T cell receptor beta chain. Other DNA sequences in the same sample also yield this CDR3. The source of the sample is a study of control samples from healthy donors and cancer patients. Measured with immunoSEQ multiplex PCR; TCRdb has only the in-frame clones, and not every one. This sample has about 110,000 clones, with around nine tenths found just once. Sequenced material: blood. The source of this sequence is a woman in her forties or fifties in good health.

The CDR3 here is CATSDLSSGPYNEQFF. The CDR3 region has the DNA TGTGCCACCAGTGATTTATCTAGCGGACCTTACAATGAGCAGTTCTTC. V and J are TRBV24-1 and TRBJ2-1; 7 nucleotides match TRBD2. This CDR3 is built from 16 residues. V shed 1 base, J shed 4 bases, and the junction held 6 bases outside the gene matches. Germline V gene lookup returns CDR1 KGHDR and CDR2 SFDVKD.